What follows are 3 T cell receptor beta chains derived from one specimen sequenced in a study of T-cell memory formation after mild COVID-19. TCRdb used MiXCR to reprocess the 5' RACE reads, holding one entry per CDR3 protein. The data hold under 50,000 distinct CDR3 sequences, with 25% to 30% observed a single time. Sequenced input: PBMCs or a T cell subset sorted from them (not recorded which). The receptors shown here come from a man aged 18 to 35 who had mild COVID-19 (a few samples of this study predate the infection). Cell type and time point are not known.

The J gene is TRBJ2-1, the V gene TRBV20-1; the match to TRBD2 covers 7 bases. Unmatched junction bases numbered 5, after V lost 0 bases and J lost 3 bases. The germline gives CDR1 DFQATT, CDR2 SNEGSKA (reference sequence). The CDR3 spans 15 residues. The CDR3, as DNA: TGCAGTGCTAGAGATTTGGGGGGGGTCTACAATGAGCAGTTCTTC. Encoded protein: CSARDLGGVYNEQFF.

This clonotype turned up a few times. The J gene is TRBJ1-1, the V gene TRBV4-1; weak D call: TRBD1 (5 bases). The germline gives CDR1 MGHRA, CDR2 YSYEKL. Trimming left V 6 bases short and J 9 bases short, with 20 bases between. The CDR3 runs 14 residues. In DNA, the CDR3 is TGCGCCAGCAGATCGTGGGTCGAGGAGGGGAAAGCTTTCTTT. This sequence encodes CASRSWVEEGKAFF.

The chain couples TRBV2 to TRBJ2-5, with 8 nucleotides matching TRBD1. CDR1 and CDR2 (germline): SNHLY, FYNNEI. The length of the CDR3 is 14 residues. J was trimmed by 4 bases and V by 7 bases; bases with no gene match: 8. The CDR3: CASKLRTGLETQYF. In DNA form, the CDR3 reads TGTGCCAGCAAATTAAGGACAGGGCTAGAGACCCAGTACTTC.